This T cell receptor beta chain emerged from a study of regulatory T cells in long-lasting Graves disease. The CDR3 length is 13 residues. Germline CDR1 is SEHNR and CDR2 is FQNEAQ (reference sequence). Trimming shortened V by 5 bases and J by 4 bases, and 11 bases separated the two germline ends. Arm-PCR of CDR3 regions and iRepertoire HTBI primers were used to build TCR beta libraries. Each CDR3 protein gets one entry after TCRdb re-called the multiplex PCR reads with MiXCR. The repertoire holds around 250,000 distinct CDR3 sequences, with 15% to 20% as singletons. Regarding time point: newly diagnosed GD, antithyroid drugs for less than 3 months. There was RNA extracted from PBMCs, and the TCR library was made from it. These data were likewise used in another study, on T cells in Graves' hyperthyroidism and ophthalmopathy.

This chain uses TRBV7-9 with TRBJ1-2; weak D call: TRBD1 (5 bases). Specimen: peripheral blood mononuclear cells (PBMCs), collected at new diagnosis, from a patient treated with antithyroid drugs. The clonotype originates from a woman in her twenties or thirties with Graves disease. CDR3 sequence reads: CASSDRGPYGYTF. CDR3 in DNA: TGTGCCAGCAGCGACCGGGGCCCCTATGGCTACACCTTC.